This T cell receptor (beta chain) comes out of a study of cytomegalovirus exposure and HLA in healthy donors (dated 2017 in TCRdb). Looking at the study overall: In an earlier analysis of approximately 640 of the donors, 276 Gb of sequence data and some 100 million unique TCR beta sequences from about 179 million T cells were reported. Around 320 gigabases of sequencing data and approximately 93 million unique TCR sequences were included in an early release covering around 600 HLA-typed donors. Of the roughly 410 genotyped donors, 81% were placed in the genetic ancestry cluster associated with self-reported Caucasian donors. The study aimed to test whether signatures of past pathogen exposure could be identified by cataloging public T cell receptors. The T cell repertoires of about 700 subjects were profiled by immunosequencing and related to cytomegalovirus serostatus. Along with the approximately 700-subject first cohort, a separate validation cohort of 120 different subjects was used. High-throughput TCR immunosequencing, statistical association of individual TCRs with disease status, and machine learning were combined to predict cytomegalovirus infection status. In a later analysis, previously published TCR beta repertoires from 666 donors were re-analyzed and high-resolution HLA genotyping was added so that TCR occurrence patterns could be studied. In the later analysis, no new phenotypic data were used to find candidate immune exposures; instead, reliance was placed on TCR beta sequences and their occurrence across donors. An earlier analysis of 587 of the donors applied high-throughput TCR beta sequencing to assess whether each TCR beta V gene segment acted as functional or pseudogenic. Donor age, sex, ethnicity and CMV serostatus were compiled alongside the repertoire data. In a later genetic analysis, genome-wide SNP genotypes for 398 of the 666 donors were used, and that subset was treated as a discovery cohort. Every repertoire in the discovery cohort had been generated on one and the same sequencing platform. Class I and class II HLA loci were covered by the typing at four-digit resolution. Typing coverage varied by locus: about 620-640 donors for A, B, C, DRB1 and DQB1; under 550 for DQA1; approximately 570 for DPA1; 450 to 480 for DPB1. A few DR-DQ haplotypes were treated as single units for association and clustering because of strong linkage in the cohort. Across 398 genotyped donors of the cohort, an average of about 200,000 unique TCR beta nucleotide sequences per donor were sequenced, and about a sixth of those sequences were non-productive.

In the case of this clone: What antigen it recognizes has not been identified. No base quality values were provided; no much bigger clone lies one nucleotide off.

Broad study findings and their caveats: Three of the identified cytomegalovirus-associated TCR beta chains were confirmed in vitro to be specific for cytomegalovirus antigens. A further reported finding was that TCR beta sequences accurately predicted the HLA-A and HLA-B alleles for most subjects in the first cohort. A later genetic analysis reported fewer N-insertions in productive TCRs among donors in an Asian-associated ancestry cluster than the roughly 700-donor mean. A cluster of highly shared sequence variants was judged likely to be a technical artifact of the sequencing pipeline. According to a later analysis, most CMV-associated TCR beta chains appeared to be HLA-restricted, and the HLA associations seemed to be driven largely by CMV exposure. Because HLA typing was missing for some donors at each locus, association tests included only the typed subset. The study gave a list of some 150 TCR beta chains associated with cytomegalovirus. Assigning TCR associations to individual alleles was difficult when HLA alleles, especially DR and DQ, strongly co-occurred. At a false discovery rate of 0.05, a later analysis linked 15,000 to 20,000 TCR beta sequences to specific HLA alleles. In a later analysis, the rate of TCR association differed among HLA loci, with DRB1 alleles having the most associated TCRs and HLA-C alleles having the fewest. The presence/absence analyses assumed that sequencing depth was roughly uniform across donors, and that assumption may not be true. The classifier was reported to diagnose cytomegalovirus status with high specificity and sensitivity in both the original and validation cohorts. In a later analysis, several top co-occurrence clusters were reported to appear linked to parvovirus B19, influenza, CMV and Epstein-Barr virus. In an earlier analysis of some 640 of the donors, most TCR beta V segments were observed in productive rearrangements about 90% or about 30% of the time, broadly matching IMGT annotations. In a later genetic analysis, a missense DCLRE1C variant was associated with V-gene and J-gene trimming of TCR beta chains, and the association was replicated in an independent cohort. Linkage disequilibrium might explain the correlated functional status among segregating V segments, but an unknown experimental factor could not be excluded. CMV serostatus was the only immune exposure information available for the cohort. Most TCR sequences were observed very rarely across donors, whereas some public TCRs were present in many individuals. The 87-base-pair reads could not distinguish some IMGT-functional V segments, including TRBV6-2 and TRBV6-3, so those segments were excluded. The cohort was sequenced for TCR beta chains only, and without alpha or paired-chain data the features that could be detected were limited. The authors suggested that the approach could potentially be extended to other disease states and immunological phenotypes. The earlier analysis of some 540 of the donors excluded some 15 rarely observed V segments, including chromosome 9 orphons, because counts were too low. Compared with equally common non-associated chains, HLA-associated TCR beta chains in a later analysis were more clonally expanded and had lower generation probabilities.

The protocol used for the library was the immunoSEQ multiplex PCR assay. A mixture of 60 forward primers for TCR Vbeta segments and 13 reverse primers for TCR Jbeta segments was used in the multiplex PCR. Amplification of the CDR3 region of rearranged TCR beta genes was performed with a multiplex PCR assay on genomic DNA. The Illumina HiSeq System was used to sequence the amplified TCR beta libraries as 87-base-pair reads. The source study handled its data this way. A later analysis counted tens of millions of unique TCR beta chains across the 690 or so repertoires, and some 12 million of these chains were shared by at least two donors. A nearest-neighbor algorithm error-corrected the raw reads and collapsed the reads into unique sequences, merging closely related sequences to remove PCR and sequencing errors. Alignment of CDR3 sequences to IMGT reference sequences was used to assign V, D and J gene segments. For a sequence to be retained, a match of at least six nucleotides was required to both a V gene segment and a J gene segment. A rearrangement was called productive if the CDR3 had no stop codons and remained in frame with V and J, and every other rearrangement was called non-productive. Following IMGT convention, CDR3 was defined as the stretch from the second conserved V-encoded cysteine to the conserved J-encoded phenylalanine. Sequences without an unambiguous match to a single V gene segment were excluded from the earlier analysis of 450 to 750 of the donors. An earlier analysis of a few hundred of the donors classified V segments as functional when productive rearrangements were above 56.7% and as segregating when the standard deviation between donors was above 5%. A statistical classification framework was developed to diagnose cytomegalovirus status using the catalog of TCR beta chain sequences. In a later analysis, V and J genes were assigned by comparing TCR nucleotide sequences against IMGT/GENE-DB human TR gene sequences. A later analysis assigned CDR3 sequences and most-parsimonious VDJ recombination scenarios with the TCRdist pipeline. A later analysis defined each TCR beta chain by its CDR3 amino acid sequence plus V-gene family, and excluded reads lacking a unique V-gene family. A later analysis removed roughly 590 highly shared, low-generation-probability nucleotide sequences to deal with suspected cross-contamination and a sequencing artifact. In a later analysis, a clonal expansion index for each public chain was calculated from normalized within-repertoire ranks of inferred template counts. Generation probabilities in a later analysis came from a VDJ recombination model fitted to out-of-frame rearrangements, and those results were checked against IGoR. Hypergeometric tests were used in a later analysis to score TCR-TCR, TCR-HLA and TCR-CMV co-occurrence, with a repertoire-size bias correction applied to the TCR pairs. To estimate false discovery rates, a later analysis permuted the HLA or CMV assignments 20 times. In a later analysis, co-occurring TCRs were grouped using DBSCAN, with TCRdist sequence similarity added in when clustering inside HLA-allele-positive subsets. Repertoires with fewer than 30,000 or more than 120,000 public chains, plus five repertoires with anomalous nucleotide sharing, were excluded from co-occurrence clustering. TCRdb holds this immuneACCESS table with in-frame rearrangements only. Some clones are missing; in checked studies, unresolved V genes explain under half, and the rest has no known cause. V and J calls and clone size are as listed in that table; D and trimming were resolved from the DNA. This sample comprises approximately 200,000 clones, over 60% of them detected only once. 1.5% to 2% of the sample lies in the top ten.

The cohort comprised fewer than 750 healthy bone marrow donors. All cohort members were sampled while nominally healthy, although unrecorded immune exposures were likely present. The donor was CMV seronegative and belonged to the group of around 400 seronegative cohort members. A peripheral blood sample was collected from each donor, and TCR beta sequencing was performed on peripheral blood mononuclear cells. Genomic DNA extraction from the blood cell samples was performed with the Qiagen DNeasy Blood Extraction Kit. The CDR3 numbers 12 residues from cysteine through phenylalanine. The only DNA kept is the CDR3, 36 bases in frame from the first base. From a lookup of the germline V gene, CDR1 and CDR2 are MNHNS and SASEGT.

The sequence links TRBV6-1 to TRBJ2-5; matching of 6 bases hints at TRBD1 as the D gene. The assigned J gene may be wrong: the sequence end matches TRBJ2-7 better. Source material: PBMCs. The clonotype originates from a man aged 18 to 30 in good health and CMV-seronegative. The DNA reads as follows: TGTGCCAGCAGTGAACAGGGGTACGAGCAGTACTTC. It codes for CASSEQGYEQYF.